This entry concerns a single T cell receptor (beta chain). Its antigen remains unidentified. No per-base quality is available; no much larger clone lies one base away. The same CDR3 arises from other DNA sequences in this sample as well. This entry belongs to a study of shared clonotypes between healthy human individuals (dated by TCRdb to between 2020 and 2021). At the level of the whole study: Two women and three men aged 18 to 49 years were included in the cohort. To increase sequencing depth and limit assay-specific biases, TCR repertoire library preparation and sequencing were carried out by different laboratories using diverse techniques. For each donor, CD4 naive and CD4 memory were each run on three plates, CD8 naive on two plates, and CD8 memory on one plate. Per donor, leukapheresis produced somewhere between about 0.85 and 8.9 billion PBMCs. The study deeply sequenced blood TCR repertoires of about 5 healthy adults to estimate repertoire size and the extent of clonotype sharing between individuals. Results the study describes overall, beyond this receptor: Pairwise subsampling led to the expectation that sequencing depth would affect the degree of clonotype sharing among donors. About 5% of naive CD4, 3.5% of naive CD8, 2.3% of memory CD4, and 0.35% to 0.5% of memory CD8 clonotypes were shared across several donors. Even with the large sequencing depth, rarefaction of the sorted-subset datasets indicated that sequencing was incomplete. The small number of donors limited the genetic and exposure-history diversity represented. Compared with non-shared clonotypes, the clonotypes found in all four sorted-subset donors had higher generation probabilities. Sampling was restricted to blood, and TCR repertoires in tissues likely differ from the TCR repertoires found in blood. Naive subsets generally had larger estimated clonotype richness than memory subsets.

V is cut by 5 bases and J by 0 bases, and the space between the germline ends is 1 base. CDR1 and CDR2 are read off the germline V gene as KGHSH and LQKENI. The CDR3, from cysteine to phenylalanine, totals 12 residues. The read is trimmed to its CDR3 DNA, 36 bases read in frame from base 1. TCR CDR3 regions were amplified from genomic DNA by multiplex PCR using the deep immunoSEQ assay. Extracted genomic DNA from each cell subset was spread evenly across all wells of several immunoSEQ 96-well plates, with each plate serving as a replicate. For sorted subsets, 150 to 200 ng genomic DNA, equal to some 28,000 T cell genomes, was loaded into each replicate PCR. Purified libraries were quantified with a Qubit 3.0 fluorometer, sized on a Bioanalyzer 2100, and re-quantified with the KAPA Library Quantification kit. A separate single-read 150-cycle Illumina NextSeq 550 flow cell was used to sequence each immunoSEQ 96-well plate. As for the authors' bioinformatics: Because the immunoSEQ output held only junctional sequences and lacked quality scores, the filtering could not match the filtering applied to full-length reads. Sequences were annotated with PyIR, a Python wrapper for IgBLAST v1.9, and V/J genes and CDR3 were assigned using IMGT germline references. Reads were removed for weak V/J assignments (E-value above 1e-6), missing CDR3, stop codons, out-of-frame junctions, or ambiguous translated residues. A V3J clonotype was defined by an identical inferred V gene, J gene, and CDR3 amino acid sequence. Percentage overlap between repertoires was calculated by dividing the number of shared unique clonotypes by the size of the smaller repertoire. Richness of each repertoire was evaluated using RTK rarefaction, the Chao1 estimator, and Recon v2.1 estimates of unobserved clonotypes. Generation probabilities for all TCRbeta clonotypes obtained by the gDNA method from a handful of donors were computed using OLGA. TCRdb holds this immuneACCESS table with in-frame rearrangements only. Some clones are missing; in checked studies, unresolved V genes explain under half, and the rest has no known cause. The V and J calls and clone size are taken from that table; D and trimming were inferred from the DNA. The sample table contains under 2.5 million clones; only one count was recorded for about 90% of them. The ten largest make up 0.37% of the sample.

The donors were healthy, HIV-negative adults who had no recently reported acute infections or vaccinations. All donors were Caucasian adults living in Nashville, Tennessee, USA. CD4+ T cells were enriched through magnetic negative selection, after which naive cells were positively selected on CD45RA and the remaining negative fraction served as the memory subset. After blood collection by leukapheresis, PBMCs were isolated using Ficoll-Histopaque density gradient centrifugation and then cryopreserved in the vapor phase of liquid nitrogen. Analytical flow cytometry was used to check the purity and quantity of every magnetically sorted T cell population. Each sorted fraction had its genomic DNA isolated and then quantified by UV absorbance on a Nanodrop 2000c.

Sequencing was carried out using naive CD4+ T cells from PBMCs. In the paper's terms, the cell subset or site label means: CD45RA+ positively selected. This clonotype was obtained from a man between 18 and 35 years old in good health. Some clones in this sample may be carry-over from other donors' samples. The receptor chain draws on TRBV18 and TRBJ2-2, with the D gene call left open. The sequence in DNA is TGTGCCAGCTCATCGAACACCGGGGAGCTGTTTTTT. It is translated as CASSSNTGELFF.